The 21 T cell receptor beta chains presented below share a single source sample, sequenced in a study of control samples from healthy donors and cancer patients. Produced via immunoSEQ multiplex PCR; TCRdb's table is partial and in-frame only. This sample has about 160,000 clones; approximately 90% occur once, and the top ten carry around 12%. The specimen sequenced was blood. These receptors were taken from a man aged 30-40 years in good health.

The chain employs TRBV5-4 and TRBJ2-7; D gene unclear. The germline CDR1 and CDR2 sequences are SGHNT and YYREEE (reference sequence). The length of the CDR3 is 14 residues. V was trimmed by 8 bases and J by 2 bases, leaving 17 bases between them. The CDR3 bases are TGTGCCAGTTCTGGAAACGAGAAAGCCTACGAGCAGTACTTC. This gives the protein CASSGNEKAYEQYF.

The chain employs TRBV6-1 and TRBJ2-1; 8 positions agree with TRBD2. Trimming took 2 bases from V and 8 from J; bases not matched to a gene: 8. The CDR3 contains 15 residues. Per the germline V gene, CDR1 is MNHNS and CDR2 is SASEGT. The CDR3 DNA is TGTGCCAGCAGTGAACTAGCGGGCCTCCGGGATGAGCAGTTCTTC. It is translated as CASSELAGLRDEQFF.

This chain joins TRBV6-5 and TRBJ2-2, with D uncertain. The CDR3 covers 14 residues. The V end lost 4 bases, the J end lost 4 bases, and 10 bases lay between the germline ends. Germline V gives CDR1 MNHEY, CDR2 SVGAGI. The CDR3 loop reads CASSLDPATGELFF. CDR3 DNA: TGTGCCAGCAGTTTGGACCCCGCCACCGGGGAGCTGTTTTTT.

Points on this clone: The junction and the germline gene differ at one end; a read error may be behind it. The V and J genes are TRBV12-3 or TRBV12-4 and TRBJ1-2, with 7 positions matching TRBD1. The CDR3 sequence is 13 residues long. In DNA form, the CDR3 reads TGTGCCAGCAGCCAGGGGGATCGCTATGGCTACATCTTC. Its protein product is CASSQGDRYGYIF.

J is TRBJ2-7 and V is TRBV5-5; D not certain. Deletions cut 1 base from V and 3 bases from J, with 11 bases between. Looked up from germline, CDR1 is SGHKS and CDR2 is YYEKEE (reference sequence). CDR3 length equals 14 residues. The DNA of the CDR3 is TGTGCCAGCAGCTTGCGGGCCAACTTCTACGAGCAGTACTTC. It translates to CASSLRANFYEQYF.

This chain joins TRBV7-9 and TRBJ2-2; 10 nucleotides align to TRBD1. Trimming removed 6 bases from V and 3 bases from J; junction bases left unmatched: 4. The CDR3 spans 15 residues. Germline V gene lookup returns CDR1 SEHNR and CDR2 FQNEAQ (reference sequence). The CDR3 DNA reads TGTGCCAGCAGTTCCGGGACAGGGGACACCGGGGAGCTGTTTTTT. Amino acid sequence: CASSSGTGDTGELFF.

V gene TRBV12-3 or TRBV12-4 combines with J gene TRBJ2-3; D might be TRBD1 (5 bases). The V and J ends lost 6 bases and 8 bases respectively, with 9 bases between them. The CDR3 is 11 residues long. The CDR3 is CASSLGVTQYF. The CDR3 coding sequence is TGTGCCAGCAGCCTAGGGGTTACGCAGTATTTT.

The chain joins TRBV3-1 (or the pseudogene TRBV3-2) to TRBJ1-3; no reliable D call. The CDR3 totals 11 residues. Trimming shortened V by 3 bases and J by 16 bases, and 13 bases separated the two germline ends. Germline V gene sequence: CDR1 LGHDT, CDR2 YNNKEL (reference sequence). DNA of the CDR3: TGTGCCAGCAGCCAGAGAGGGAGGTCCTATTTT. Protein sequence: CASSQRGRSYF.

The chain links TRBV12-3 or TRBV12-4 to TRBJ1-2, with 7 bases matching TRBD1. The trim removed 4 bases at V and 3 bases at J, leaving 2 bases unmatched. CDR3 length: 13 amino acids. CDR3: CASSSDRDYGYTF. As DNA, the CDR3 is TGTGCCAGCAGTTCAGACAGGGACTATGGCTACACCTTC.

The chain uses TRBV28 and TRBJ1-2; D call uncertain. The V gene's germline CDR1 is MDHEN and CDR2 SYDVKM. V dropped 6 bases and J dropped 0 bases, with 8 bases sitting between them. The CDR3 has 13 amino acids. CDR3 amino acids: CASRNLANYGYTF. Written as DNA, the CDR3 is TGTGCCAGCAGGAATTTGGCTAACTATGGCTACACCTTC.

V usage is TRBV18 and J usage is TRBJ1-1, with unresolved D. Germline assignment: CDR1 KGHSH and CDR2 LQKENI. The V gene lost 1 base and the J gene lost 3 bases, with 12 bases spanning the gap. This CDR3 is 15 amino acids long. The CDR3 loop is CASSPQNKWDTEAFF. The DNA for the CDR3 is TGTGCCAGCTCACCACAAAACAAGTGGGACACTGAAGCTTTCTTT.

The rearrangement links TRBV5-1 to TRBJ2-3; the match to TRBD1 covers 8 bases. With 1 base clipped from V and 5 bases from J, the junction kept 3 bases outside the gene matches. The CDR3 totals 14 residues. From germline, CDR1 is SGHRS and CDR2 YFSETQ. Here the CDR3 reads CASSLTGGGDTQYF. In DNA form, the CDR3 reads TGCGCCAGCAGCTTGACAGGGGGAGGAGATACGCAGTATTTT.

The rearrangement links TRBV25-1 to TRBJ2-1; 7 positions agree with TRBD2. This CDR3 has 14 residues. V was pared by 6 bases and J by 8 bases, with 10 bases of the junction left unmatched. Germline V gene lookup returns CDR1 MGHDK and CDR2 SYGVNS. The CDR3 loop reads CASREGGRRDEQFF. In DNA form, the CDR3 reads TGTGCCAGCAGAGAGGGAGGGCGGAGAGATGAGCAGTTCTTC.

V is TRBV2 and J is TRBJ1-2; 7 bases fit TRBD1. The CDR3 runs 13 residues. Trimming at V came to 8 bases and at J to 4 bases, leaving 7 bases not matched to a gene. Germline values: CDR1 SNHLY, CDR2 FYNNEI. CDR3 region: CASLQGMAYGYTF. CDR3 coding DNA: TGTGCCAGCCTACAGGGGATGGCCTATGGCTACACCTTC.

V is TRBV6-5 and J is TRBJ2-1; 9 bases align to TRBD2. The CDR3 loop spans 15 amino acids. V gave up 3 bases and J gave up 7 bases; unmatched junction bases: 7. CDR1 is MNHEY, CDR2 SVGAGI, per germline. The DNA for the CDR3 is TGTGCCAGCAGTTATTCGGGACTAGCCGCAAATGAGCAGTTCTTC. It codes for CASSYSGLAANEQFF.

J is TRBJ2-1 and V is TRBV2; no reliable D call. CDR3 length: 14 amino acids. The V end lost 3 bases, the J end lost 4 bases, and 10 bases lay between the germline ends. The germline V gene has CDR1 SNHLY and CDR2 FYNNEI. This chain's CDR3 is CASSDRFAYNEQFF. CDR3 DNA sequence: TGTGCCAGCAGTGACAGATTTGCTTACAATGAGCAGTTCTTC.

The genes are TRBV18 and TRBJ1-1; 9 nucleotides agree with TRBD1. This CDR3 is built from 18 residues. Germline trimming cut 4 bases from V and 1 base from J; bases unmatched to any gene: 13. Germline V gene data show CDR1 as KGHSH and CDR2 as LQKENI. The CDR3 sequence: CASSLSGTGSPANTEAFF. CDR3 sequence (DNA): TGTGCCAGCTCACTCTCCGGGACAGGGTCCCCCGCGAACACTGAAGCTTTCTTT.

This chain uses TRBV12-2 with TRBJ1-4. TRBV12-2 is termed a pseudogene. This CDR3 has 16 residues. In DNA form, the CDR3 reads TGTGCAAGTCGCTTTCCGGGACTGAGCTCTAATGAAAAACTGTTTTTT. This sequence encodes CASRFPGLSSNEKLFF.

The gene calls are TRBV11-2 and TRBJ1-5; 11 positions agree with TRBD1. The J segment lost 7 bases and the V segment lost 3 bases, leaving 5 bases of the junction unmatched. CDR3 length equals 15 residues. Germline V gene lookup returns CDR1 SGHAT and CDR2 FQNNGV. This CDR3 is CASSLGQGDRQPQHF. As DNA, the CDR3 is TGTGCCAGCAGCTTGGGACAGGGGGATCGGCAGCCCCAGCATTTT.

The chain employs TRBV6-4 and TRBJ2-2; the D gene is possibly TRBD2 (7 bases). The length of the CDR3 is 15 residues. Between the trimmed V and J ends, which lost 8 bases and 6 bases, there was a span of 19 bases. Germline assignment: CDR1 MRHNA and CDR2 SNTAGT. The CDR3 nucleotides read TGTGCCAGCGCACCAGAGGGGGGGTCGGCCGGGGAGCTGTTTTTT. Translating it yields CASAPEGGSAGELFF.

For the CDR3, the DNA is TGTGCTACAGAGGGAGGGAGTAAAGCTTTCTTT. As protein: CATEGGSKAFF. V gene TRBV28 combines with J gene TRBJ1-1; D not resolved. The CDR3 consists of 11 residues. CDR1 and CDR2 from the germline V gene are MDHEN and SYDVKM.